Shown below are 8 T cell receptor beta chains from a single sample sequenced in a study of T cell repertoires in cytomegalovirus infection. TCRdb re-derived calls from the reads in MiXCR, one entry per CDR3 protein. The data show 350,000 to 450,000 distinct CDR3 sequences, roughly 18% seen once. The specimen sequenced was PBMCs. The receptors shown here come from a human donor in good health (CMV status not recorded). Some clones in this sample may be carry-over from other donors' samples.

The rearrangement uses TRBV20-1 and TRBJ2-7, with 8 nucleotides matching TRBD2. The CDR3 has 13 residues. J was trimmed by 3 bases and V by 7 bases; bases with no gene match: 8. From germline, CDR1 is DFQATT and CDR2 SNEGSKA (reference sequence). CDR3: CSVPGLVGYEQYF. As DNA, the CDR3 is TGCAGTGTTCCGGGACTAGTGGGCTACGAGCAGTACTTC.

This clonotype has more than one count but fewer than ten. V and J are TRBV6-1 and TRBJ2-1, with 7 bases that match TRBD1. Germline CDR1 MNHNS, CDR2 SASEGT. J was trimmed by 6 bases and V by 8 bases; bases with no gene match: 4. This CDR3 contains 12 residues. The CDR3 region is CASGRDSNEQFF. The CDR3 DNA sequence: TGTGCCAGCGGCCGGGACAGCAATGAGCAGTTCTTC.

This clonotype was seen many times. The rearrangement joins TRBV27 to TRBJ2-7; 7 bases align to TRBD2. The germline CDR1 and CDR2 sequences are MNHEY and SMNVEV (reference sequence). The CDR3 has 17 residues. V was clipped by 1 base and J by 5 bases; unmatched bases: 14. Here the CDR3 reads CASSLYPPRGRMNEQYF. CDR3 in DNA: TGTGCCAGCAGTTTATACCCCCCGCGCGGGAGAATGAACGAGCAGTACTTC.

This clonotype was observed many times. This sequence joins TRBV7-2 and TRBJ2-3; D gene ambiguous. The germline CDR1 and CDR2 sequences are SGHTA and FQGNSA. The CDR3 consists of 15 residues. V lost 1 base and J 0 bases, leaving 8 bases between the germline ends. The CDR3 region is CASSLVVGSTDTQYF. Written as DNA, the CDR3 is TGTGCCAGCAGCTTAGTTGTTGGGAGCACAGATACGCAGTATTTT.

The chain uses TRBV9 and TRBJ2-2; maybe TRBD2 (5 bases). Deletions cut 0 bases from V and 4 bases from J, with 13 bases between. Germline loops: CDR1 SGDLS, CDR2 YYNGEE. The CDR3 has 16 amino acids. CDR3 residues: CASSVGPADGTGELFF. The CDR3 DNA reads TGTGCCAGCAGCGTAGGGCCAGCGGACGGCACCGGGGAGCTGTTTTTT.

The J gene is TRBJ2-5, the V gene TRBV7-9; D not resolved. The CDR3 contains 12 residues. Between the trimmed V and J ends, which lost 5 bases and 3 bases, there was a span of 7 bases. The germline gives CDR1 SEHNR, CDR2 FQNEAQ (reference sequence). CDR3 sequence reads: CASSAQEETQYF. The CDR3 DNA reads TGTGCCAGCAGCGCACAAGAAGAGACCCAGTACTTC.

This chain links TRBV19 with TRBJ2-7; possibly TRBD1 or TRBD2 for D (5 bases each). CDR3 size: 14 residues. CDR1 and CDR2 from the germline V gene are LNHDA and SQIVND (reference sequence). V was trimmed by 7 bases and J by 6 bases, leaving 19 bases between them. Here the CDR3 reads CASTLRTGLSEQYF. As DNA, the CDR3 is TGTGCCAGTACCCTCCGAACGGGGCTTAGCGAGCAGTACTTC.

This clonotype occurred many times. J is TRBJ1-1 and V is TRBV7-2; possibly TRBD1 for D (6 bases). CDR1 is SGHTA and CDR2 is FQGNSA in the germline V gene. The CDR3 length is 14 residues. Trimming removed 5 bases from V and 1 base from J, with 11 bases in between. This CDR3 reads CASSQSRGNTEAFF. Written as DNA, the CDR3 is TGTGCCAGCAGCCAGAGCAGGGGGAACACTGAAGCTTTCTTT.